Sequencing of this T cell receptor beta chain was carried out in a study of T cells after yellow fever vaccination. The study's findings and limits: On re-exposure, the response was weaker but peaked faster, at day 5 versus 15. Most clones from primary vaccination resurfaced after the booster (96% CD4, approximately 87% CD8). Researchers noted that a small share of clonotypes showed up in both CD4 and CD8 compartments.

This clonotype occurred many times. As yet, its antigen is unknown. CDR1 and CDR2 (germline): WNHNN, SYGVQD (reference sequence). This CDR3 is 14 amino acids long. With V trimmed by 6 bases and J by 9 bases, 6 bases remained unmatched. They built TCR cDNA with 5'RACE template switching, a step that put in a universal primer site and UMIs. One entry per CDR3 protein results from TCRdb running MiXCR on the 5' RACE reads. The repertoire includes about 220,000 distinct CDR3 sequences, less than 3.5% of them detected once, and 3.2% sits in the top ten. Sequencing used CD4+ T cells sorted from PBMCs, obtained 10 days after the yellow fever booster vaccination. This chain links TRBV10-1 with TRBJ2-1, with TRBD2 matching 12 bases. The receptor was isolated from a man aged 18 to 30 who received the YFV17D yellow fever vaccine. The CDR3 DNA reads TGCGCCAGCAGCGGACTAGCGGGGTCGGTTGAGCAGTTCTTC. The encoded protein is CASSGLAGSVEQFF.